This TCR beta chain was documented in a study of regulatory T cells in long-lasting Graves disease. Arm-PCR of CDR3 regions and iRepertoire HTBI primers were the basis on which TCR beta libraries were built. One entry per CDR3 protein, called by TCRdb with MiXCR from the multiplex PCR reads. The table lists 420,000 or so distinct CDR3 sequences, around 22% of them singletons, with roughly 30% in the top ten. As for time point: persistent/refractory GD, antithyroid drugs over 5 years with positive TRAb. PBMC RNA was the source of the TCR library. Trimming removed 5 bases from V and 2 bases from J; junction bases left unmatched: 14. Germline CDR1 LNHDA, CDR2 SQIVND (reference sequence). The CDR3 is 18 residues long.

The sequences come from peripheral blood mononuclear cells (PBMCs), collected when the disease was refractory, from a patient treated with antithyroid drugs. The receptor's source is a female donor with Graves disease. V usage is TRBV19 and J usage is TRBJ2-5, with 10 bases lining up with TRBD2. CDR3 sequence: CASSEAPLGLAAQETQYF. The CDR3 nucleotides read TGTGCCAGTAGTGAAGCCCCACTTGGACTAGCGGCACAAGAGACCCAGTACTTC.